This T cell receptor (beta chain) appears in the sequencing data of a study of control samples from healthy donors and cancer patients. About this clone: The junction departs from the called germline gene at one end, perhaps through a read error.

This CDR3 region has 13 residues. Germline CDR1 SGHAT, CDR2 FQNNGV. The data were produced by immunoSEQ multiplex PCR, yet TCRdb's version contains in-frame clones alone and is incomplete. The sample lists almost 85,000 clones, about 94% occurring once. Input material: blood. The chain has TRBV11-2 and TRBJ1-2, with D unclear. This clonotype was obtained from a woman aged 18 to 35 in good health. The DNA of the CDR3 is TGTGCCAGCAGCTTAGGAAGTATTGAAGTAACGAACTTC. Its translation: CASSLGSIEVTNF.